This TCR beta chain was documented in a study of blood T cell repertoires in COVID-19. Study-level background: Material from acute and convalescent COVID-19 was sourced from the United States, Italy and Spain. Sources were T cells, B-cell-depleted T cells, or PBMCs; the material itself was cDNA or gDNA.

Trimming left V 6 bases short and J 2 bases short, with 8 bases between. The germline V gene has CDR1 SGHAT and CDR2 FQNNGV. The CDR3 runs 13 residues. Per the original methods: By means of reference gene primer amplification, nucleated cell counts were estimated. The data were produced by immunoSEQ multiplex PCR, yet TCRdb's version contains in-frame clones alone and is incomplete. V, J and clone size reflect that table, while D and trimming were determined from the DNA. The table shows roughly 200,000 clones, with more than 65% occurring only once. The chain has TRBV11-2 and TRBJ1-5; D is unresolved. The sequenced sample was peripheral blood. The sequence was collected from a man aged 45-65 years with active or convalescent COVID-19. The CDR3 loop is CASRAHGNQPQHF. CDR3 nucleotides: TGTGCCAGCAGGGCCCACGGCAATCAGCCCCAGCATTTT.